The sequence of this TCR beta chain was determined in a study of cytomegalovirus exposure and HLA in healthy donors. The V gene end was trimmed by 5 bases and the J gene end by 12 bases; junction bases not matched to a gene: 10. The germline gives CDR1 SGHVS, CDR2 FNYEAQ. The CDR3 length is 13 residues. A remark on this clone: Its antigen is as yet unknown.

With 60 Vbeta and 13 Jbeta primers, the PCR was carried out. Repertoires were generated with immunoSEQ multiplex PCR, while TCRdb's copy carries only in-frame clones and drops some. The data hold some 120,000 clones, with around 72% observed a single time. Broader study findings: In a later analysis, parvovirus B19, influenza, CMV and Epstein-Barr virus appeared linked to several top co-occurrence clusters. A few of the chains that were CMV-associated were confirmed in vitro to be specific for CMV antigens. In an earlier analysis, about 87% or about 30%: the productive usage of most TCR beta V segments.

The chain uses TRBV7-6 and TRBJ1-1; 9 positions match TRBD1. This receptor was identified in a woman aged 50 to 60 in good health and CMV-seropositive. The sequencing sample was made of PBMCs. This CDR3 reads CASSLGGTGLPFF. CDR3 DNA sequence: TGTGCCAGCAGCCTGGGCGGGACAGGGCTTCCTTTCTTT.